This T cell receptor beta chain was recorded in a study of T cell clusters in autoimmune cytopenias. CDR3 size: 12 residues. Germline CDR1 reads MNHEY; CDR2 reads SVGAGI. This clonotype is labeled medium-sized based on frequency. The antigen is undetermined. Study observations and caveats: TRB repertoire shifts in secondary cytopenia and chronic lymphocytic leukemia mostly reflected lymphoma, not autoimmunity. Primary autoimmune cytopenia patients seemingly lacked the physiological T cell clusters found in healthy donors.

One tube held mixed TRB-A and TRB-B primer pools for touch-down PCR. Reanalyzing the multiplex PCR reads, TCRdb keeps one entry per CDR3 protein, without DNA. The sample totals fewer than 4,500 distinct CDR3 sequences. TRB amplification used 250 ng of peripheral blood genomic DNA. The chain joins TRBV6-5 to TRBJ1-1. Material for sequencing was peripheral blood. The receptor's source is a human donor with an autoimmune cytopenia or autoimmune hepatitis (not recorded which). CDR3 sequence: CASSRGRAEAFF.